A selection of T cell receptor beta chains follows, all from one sample in a study of CD8+CD57+ T cells in acquired aplastic anemia. TCRdb redid the calling of the reads with MiXCR, one entry per CDR3 protein. This table has about 170,000 distinct CDR3 sequences, roughly 48% appearing once. Material for sequencing was sorted CD4+, CD8+, or CD8+CD57+ T cells (not recorded which) from PBMCs. The receptors originated from a human donor with aplastic anemia. CDR3s include the opening cysteine and the closing phenylalanine or tryptophan. The D gene is left open where the match is weak. Clone size is not always given. Where it is, it says once, few, many or a class for expanded clones.

TRBD1	NA	TRBV2	TRBJ2-6	CASSDIKGQGRSGANVLTF	TGTGCCAGCAGTGATATTAAGGGACAGGGACGCTCTGGGGCCAACGTCCTGACTTTC
NA	NA	TRBV24-1	TRBJ2-1	CATSDFDRGGDEQFF	TGTGCCACCAGTGATTTCGACAGGGGAGGGGATGAGCAGTTCTTC
TRBD2	few	TRBV2	TRBJ2-3	CATSGGRSTDTQYF	TGTGCCACCAGCGGGGGCAGATCCACAGATACGCAGTATTTT
NA	NA	TRBV20-1	TRBJ1-1	CSARDIRGRRTEAFF	TGCAGTGCTAGAGATATAAGGGGCCGTCGGACTGAAGCTTTCTTT
NA	NA	TRBV7-2	TRBJ1-5	CASSSNRAGQPQHF	TGTGCCAGCAGTTCTAACAGGGCGGGGCAGCCCCAGCATTTT
NA	NA	TRBV10-3	TRBJ1-5	CATAGQTFRVNQPQHF	TGTGCCACCGCGGGACAAACTTTTAGGGTAAATCAGCCCCAGCATTTT
TRBD1	once	TRBV7-8	TRBJ2-7	CASTTDRGDEQYF	TGTGCCAGCACCACGGACAGGGGAGACGAGCAGTACTTC
NA	few	TRBV10-3	TRBJ1-5	CAIHDRPDQPQHF	TGTGCCATCCATGACAGGCCCGATCAGCCCCAGCATTTT
NA	many	TRBV10-2	TRBJ1-6	CASSRGSRGDSPLHF	TGCGCCAGCAGCCGCGGGAGTCGGGGAGATTCACCCCTCCACTTT
TRBD1	many	TRBV5-1	TRBJ2-1	CASSLEPGTDVTEQFF	TGCGCCAGCAGCTTGGAGCCCGGGACAGACGTGACCGAGCAGTTCTTC
NA	NA	TRBV20-1	TRBJ2-3	CSARDPSSGTVGRTDTQYF	TGCAGTGCTAGAGATCCATCTTCGGGAACAGTGGGTCGCACAGATACGCAGTATTTT
NA	NA	TRBV7-2	TRBJ1-1	CASSGKQGNTEAFF	TGTGCCAGCAGCGGCAAACAGGGGAACACTGAAGCTTTCTTT
TRBD2	NA	TRBV25-1	TRBJ2-1	CASSVGSGAYNEQFF	TGTGCCAGCAGTGTGGGGAGCGGGGCATACAATGAGCAGTTCTTC
TRBD2	NA	TRBV2	TRBJ2-7	CAGSDSRTRAYEQYF	TGTGCCGGCAGTGATAGTAGGACTAGGGCCTACGAGCAGTACTTT
NA	NA	TRBV20-1	TRBJ2-1	CSAIGGGDEQFF	TGCAGCGCTATAGGGGGGGGAGATGAGCAGTTCTTC
NA	few	TRBV15	TRBJ2-2	CATSRHTGNTGELFF	TGTGCCACCAGCAGACATACAGGGAACACCGGGGAGCTGTTTTTT
NA	few	TRBV25-1	TRBJ2-2	CASRDAGNTGELFF	TGCGCCAGCAGAGACGCAGGGAACACCGGGGAGCTGTTTTTT
NA	NA	TRBV18	TRBJ2-3	CASSPPNAGTDTQYF	TGTGCCAGCTCACCACCGAACGCGGGCACAGATACGCAGTATTTT
NA	many	TRBV7-3	TRBJ2-2	CASTRAGTWGSGELFF	TGTGCCAGCACCCGCGCCGGGACTTGGGGGAGCGGGGAGCTGTTTTTT
NA	NA	TRBV6-1	TRBJ1-2	CASRISTGRNYGYTF	TGTGCCAGCAGGATAAGTACAGGAAGAAACTATGGCTACACCTTC
NA	NA	TRBV10-3	TRBJ1-1	CAISGAGSGGTEAFF	TGTGCCATCAGTGGGGCCGGGAGTGGCGGCACTGAAGCTTTCTTT
NA	few	TRBV19	TRBJ1-2	CASSIYSNYGYTF	TGTGCCAGTAGTATCTACAGTAACTATGGCTACACCTTC
NA	many	TRBV7-9	TRBJ1-1	CASTSSGRDTEAFF	TGTGCCAGCACCTCCTCAGGGCGGGACACTGAAGCTTTCTTT
NA	NA	TRBV6-1	TRBJ2-7	CASSAPSGGSVYEQYF	TGTGCCAGCAGTGCGCCTTCAGGCGGTTCGGTCTACGAGCAGTACTTC
NA	NA	TRBV12-3/TRBV12-4	TRBJ2-7	CASSYRARGNEQYF	TGTGCCAGCAGTTATCGGGCTCGGGGGAACGAGCAGTACTTC
TRBD2	NA	TRBV10-3	TRBJ2-5	CAIRTSGETQYF	TGTGCCATCAGGACTAGCGGGGAGACCCAGTACTTC
NA	NA	TRBV7-9	TRBJ1-2	CASSFSGGRGYGYTF	TGTGCCAGCAGCTTTTCTGGTGGGCGCGGCTATGGCTACACCTTC
NA	NA	TRBV6-2/TRBV6-3	TRBJ1-5	CASSLFIQGYNQPQHF	TGTGCCAGCAGCCTCTTTATACAGGGTTACAATCAGCCCCAGCATTTT
TRBD2	NA	TRBV3-1	TRBJ2-5	CASSQDKALAALQETQYF	TGTGCCAGCAGCCAAGATAAAGCGCTAGCGGCCCTACAAGAGACCCAGTACTTC
NA	NA	TRBV5-6	TRBJ1-1	CASRRSDWNTEAFF	TGTGCCAGCAGGCGGTCGGATTGGAACACTGAAGCTTTCTTT
TRBD2	NA	TRBV6-2/TRBV6-3	TRBJ2-3	CASSSGLAGVTADTQYF	TGTGCCAGCAGTTCGGGACTAGCGGGGGTTACCGCAGATACGCAGTATTTT
NA	many	TRBV4-3	TRBJ1-1	CASSQDRYRVTEAFF	TGCGCCAGCAGCCAAGATAGGTACAGGGTAACTGAAGCTTTCTTT
NA	NA	TRBV2	TRBJ1-5	CASRPPGTSNQPQHF	TGTGCCAGCAGACCCCCCGGGACGAGCAATCAGCCCCAGCATTTT
NA	NA	TRBV15	TRBJ1-2	CATSRGADGYTF	TGTGCCACCAGCAGAGGCGCAGATGGCTACACCTTC
TRBD1	NA	TRBV2	TRBJ1-2	CASSQELDGTGGDGYTF	TGTGCCAGCAGCCAAGAGCTCGATGGGACAGGGGGTGATGGCTACACCTTC
NA	NA	TRBV6-1	TRBJ2-7	CASIKGQESGEQYF	TGTGCCAGCATTAAGGGCCAAGAAAGTGGCGAGCAGTACTTC
TRBD1	many	TRBV7-8	TRBJ2-4	CASSLSGTVKNIQYF	TGTGCCAGCAGCCTATCCGGGACAGTAAAAAACATTCAGTACTTC
NA	NA	TRBV10-3	TRBJ2-7	CAISESSGVDGAGEQYF	TGTGCCATCAGTGAGTCATCGGGTGTGGATGGGGCGGGGGAGCAGTACTTC
NA	NA	TRBV7-9	TRBJ1-2	CASTREDNYGYTF	TGTGCCAGCACCCGGGAGGATAACTATGGCTACACCTTC
NA	NA	TRBV12-3/TRBV12-4	TRBJ2-7	CASSSLYKGEQYF	TGTGCCAGCAGTTCACTTTACAAGGGCGAGCAGTACTTC
NA	NA	TRBV20-1	TRBJ2-5	CSARPARRQETQYF	TGCAGTGCTAGGCCAGCGCGTCGTCAAGAGACCCAGTACTTC
TRBD1	many	TRBV6-2/TRBV6-3	TRBJ1-2	CASRHPGQLNYGYTF	TGTGCCAGCAGACACCCGGGACAGCTTAACTATGGCTACACCTTC
TRBD2	NA	TRBV24-1	TRBJ2-1	CATNREGYNEQFF	TGTGCCACCAACCGGGAGGGCTACAATGAGCAGTTCTTC
NA	NA	TRBV20-1	TRBJ1-2	CSARGLEGYGYTF	TGCAGTGCGAGGGGCCTGGAAGGGTATGGCTACACCTTC
NA	NA	TRBV15	TRBJ2-7	CATSPRGPYEQYF	TGTGCCACCAGCCCGCGGGGCCCATACGAGCAGTACTTC
NA	NA	TRBV12-3/TRBV12-4	TRBJ1-2	CASSLRRNYGYTF	TGTGCCAGCAGTCTCAGGCGCAACTATGGCTACACCTTC
NA	many	TRBV4-1	TRBJ1-2	CASSQDVGSYGYTF	TGCGCCAGCAGCCAAGATGTAGGATCCTATGGCTACACCTTC
NA	many	TRBV13	TRBJ2-3	CASSSLTGMYTDTQYF	TGTGCCAGCAGCTCACTGACAGGAATGTACACAGATACGCAGTATTTT
NA	NA	TRBV10-1	TRBJ1-2	CASSVAAWASDGYTF	TGTGCCAGCAGCGTAGCTGCGTGGGCGAGCGACGGCTACACCTTC